These T cell receptor beta chains were read from a single sample in a study of blood T cell repertoires in COVID-19. Assay: immunoSEQ multiplex PCR; the TCRdb copy retains only in-frame clones and omits some. The sample has about 360,000 clones, about 89% seen once. The sequencing input was PBMCs or T cells enriched from blood (not recorded which). The receptors were sampled from a man aged 25 to 45 who had recovered from COVID-19. The CDR3 runs from the conserved cysteine through the conserved F or W. A D gene is named only where the DNA matches it firmly. The size field is filled for only some rows; it gives once, few, many or a size class.

j_gene: TRBJ2-5; abundance: -; v_gene: TRBV20-1; d_gene: -; CDR3aa: CSASRAETQYF; CDR3nt: TGCAGTGCTAGCAGGGCCGAGACCCAGTACTTC
j_gene: TRBJ1-1; abundance: -; v_gene: TRBV11-2; d_gene: -; CDR3aa: CASSPDRLRKAFF; CDR3nt: TGTGCCAGCAGCCCGGACAGACTGCGCAAAGCTTTCTTT
j_gene: TRBJ2-7; abundance: -; v_gene: TRBV11-2; d_gene: TRBD1; CDR3aa: CASSLYRGYEQYF; CDR3nt: TGTGCCAGCAGCTTATACAGGGGATACGAGCAGTACTTC
j_gene: TRBJ2-7; abundance: -; v_gene: TRBV3-1/TRBV3-2; d_gene: -; CDR3aa: CASSQLLDYEQYF; CDR3nt: TGTGCCAGCAGCCAGCTACTTGACTACGAGCAGTACTTC
j_gene: TRBJ1-1; abundance: -; v_gene: TRBV4-1; d_gene: -; CDR3aa: CASSQDQGRDEAFF; CDR3nt: TGCGCCAGCAGCCAAGACCAGGGTAGAGATGAAGCTTTCTTT
j_gene: TRBJ1-2; abundance: once; v_gene: TRBV7-9; d_gene: -; CDR3aa: CASSLWADGYTF; CDR3nt: TGTGCCAGCAGCTTATGGGCAGATGGCTACACCTTC
j_gene: TRBJ1-1; abundance: -; v_gene: TRBV30; d_gene: -; CDR3aa: CAWSIMNTEAFF; CDR3nt: TGTGCCTGGAGTATAATGAACACTGAAGCTTTCTTT
j_gene: TRBJ1-1; abundance: -; v_gene: TRBV6-5; d_gene: -; CDR3aa: CASSSPGDNTEAFF; CDR3nt: TGTGCCAGCAGTTCCCCAGGGGATAACACTGAAGCTTTCTTT
j_gene: TRBJ2-4; abundance: -; v_gene: TRBV7-2; d_gene: TRBD1; CDR3aa: CASSSAGTGKNIQYF; CDR3nt: TGTGCCAGCAGCTCGGCCGGGACAGGGAAAAACATTCAGTACTTC
j_gene: TRBJ1-1; abundance: -; v_gene: TRBV20-1; d_gene: TRBD1; CDR3aa: CSASSIGGLNTEAFF; CDR3nt: TGCAGTGCTAGTTCCATAGGGGGCTTGAACACTGAAGCTTTCTTT
j_gene: TRBJ2-6; abundance: -; v_gene: TRBV30; d_gene: -; CDR3aa: CAWTTISGANVLTF; CDR3nt: TGTGCCTGGACGACTATCTCTGGGGCCAACGTCCTGACTTTC
j_gene: TRBJ2-3; abundance: -; v_gene: TRBV10-3; d_gene: TRBD1; CDR3aa: CAISAQGASTDTQYF; CDR3nt: TGTGCCATCAGTGCACAGGGGGCCAGCACAGATACGCAGTATTTT
j_gene: TRBJ2-1; abundance: -; v_gene: TRBV7-2; d_gene: TRBD1; CDR3aa: CASSSRDRNYNEQFF; CDR3nt: TGTGCCAGCAGCTCCCGGGACAGAAATTACAATGAGCAGTTCTTC
j_gene: TRBJ1-2; abundance: -; v_gene: TRBV28; d_gene: TRBD1; CDR3aa: CASSPGQPYGYTF; CDR3nt: TGTGCCAGCAGTCCGGGACAGCCCTATGGCTACACCTTC
j_gene: TRBJ2-1; abundance: few; v_gene: TRBV6-4; d_gene: TRBD2; CDR3aa: CASSDEAGGHNEQFF; CDR3nt: TGTGCCAGCAGTGACGAAGCGGGGGGGCACAATGAGCAGTTCTTC
j_gene: TRBJ1-2; abundance: -; v_gene: TRBV30; d_gene: -; CDR3aa: CAWSVRGYGYTF; CDR3nt: TGTGCCTGGAGTGTTCGCGGCTATGGCTACACCTTC
j_gene: TRBJ1-1; abundance: -; v_gene: TRBV4-3; d_gene: -; CDR3aa: CASSQVFTANTEAFF; CDR3nt: TGCGCCAGCAGCCAAGTTTTTACAGCGAACACTGAAGCTTTCTTT
j_gene: TRBJ2-1; abundance: -; v_gene: TRBV10-1; d_gene: TRBD2; CDR3aa: CASSESKAGLNEQFF; CDR3nt: TGCGCCAGCAGTGAGTCGAAAGCGGGGCTTAATGAGCAGTTCTTC
j_gene: TRBJ2-5; abundance: -; v_gene: TRBV7-8; d_gene: TRBD2; CDR3aa: CASSRGGRETQYF; CDR3nt: TGTGCCAGCAGCCGCGGGGGGAGAGAGACCCAGTACTTC
j_gene: TRBJ1-2; abundance: -; v_gene: TRBV29-1; d_gene: -; CDR3aa: CSATTRHGYTF; CDR3nt: TGCAGCGCAACGACAAGACATGGCTACACCTTC
j_gene: TRBJ1-5; abundance: -; v_gene: TRBV7-2; d_gene: TRBD1; CDR3aa: CASSPGGTQNQPQHF; CDR3nt: TGTGCCAGCAGCCCAGGGGGTACACAAAATCAGCCCCAGCATTTT
j_gene: TRBJ1-1; abundance: -; v_gene: TRBV4-3; d_gene: -; CDR3aa: CASSRSGQSNTEAFF; CDR3nt: TGCGCCAGCAGCCGGTCCGGACAGTCGAACACTGAAGCTTTCTTT
j_gene: TRBJ2-1; abundance: once; v_gene: TRBV27; d_gene: TRBD1; CDR3aa: CASSLTGGNNEQFF; CDR3nt: TGTGCCAGCAGCCTCACAGGGGGCAACAATGAGCAGTTCTTC
j_gene: TRBJ1-1; abundance: -; v_gene: TRBV6-5; d_gene: -; CDR3aa: CASDPRRGVTTEAFF; CDR3nt: TGTGCCAGCGACCCCCGACGGGGGGTCACCACTGAAGCTTTCTTT
j_gene: TRBJ2-3; abundance: -; v_gene: TRBV9; d_gene: TRBD1; CDR3aa: CASSVQGTGQGDTQYF; CDR3nt: TGTGCCAGCAGCGTACAGGGGACAGGGCAAGGAGATACGCAGTATTTT
j_gene: TRBJ1-5; abundance: -; v_gene: TRBV19; d_gene: TRBD1; CDR3aa: CASIPGTGLRQPQHF; CDR3nt: TGTGCCAGTATTCCCGGGACAGGGCTTCGTCAGCCCCAGCATTTT
j_gene: TRBJ2-6; abundance: -; v_gene: TRBV4-1; d_gene: -; CDR3aa: CASRMNGRTRSGANVLTF; CDR3nt: TGCGCCAGCAGAATGAATGGCAGGACTCGCTCTGGGGCCAACGTCCTGACTTTC
j_gene: TRBJ1-2; abundance: -; v_gene: TRBV12-3/TRBV12-4; d_gene: TRBD1; CDR3aa: CASSLGQVYGYTF; CDR3nt: TGTGCCAGCAGCCTAGGACAGGTCTATGGCTACACCTTC
j_gene: TRBJ1-5; abundance: -; v_gene: TRBV6-5; d_gene: TRBD1; CDR3aa: CASSQGARAQPQHF; CDR3nt: TGTGCCAGCAGTCAGGGGGCGCGCGCTCAGCCCCAGCATTTT
j_gene: TRBJ2-5; abundance: -; v_gene: TRBV6-1; d_gene: TRBD1; CDR3aa: CASRDRGSETQYF; CDR3nt: TGTGCCAGCAGAGACAGGGGAAGCGAGACCCAGTACTTC
j_gene: TRBJ1-4; abundance: -; v_gene: TRBV30; d_gene: -; CDR3aa: CAWSDRGRTNEKLFF; CDR3nt: TGTGCCTGGAGCGACCGGGGGAGGACTAATGAAAAACTGTTTTTT
j_gene: TRBJ1-1; abundance: -; v_gene: TRBV3-1/TRBV3-2; d_gene: -; CDR3aa: CASSQRQNTEAFF; CDR3nt: TGTGCCAGCAGCCAACGACAGAACACTGAAGCTTTCTTT
j_gene: TRBJ1-6; abundance: -; v_gene: TRBV3-1/TRBV3-2; d_gene: -; CDR3aa: CASSQDGQVIYNSPLHF; CDR3nt: TGTGCCAGCAGCCAAGATGGGCAGGTGATCTATAATTCACCCCTCCACTTT
j_gene: TRBJ2-5; abundance: -; v_gene: TRBV5-1; d_gene: -; CDR3aa: CASSSNRGGLGTQYF; CDR3nt: TGCGCCAGCAGCTCCAACAGGGGAGGTTTGGGGACCCAGTACTTC
j_gene: TRBJ2-3; abundance: -; v_gene: TRBV6-4; d_gene: -; CDR3aa: CASSVNDLAADTQYF; CDR3nt: TGTGCCAGCAGTGTAAACGACTTAGCCGCAGATACGCAGTATTTT
j_gene: TRBJ1-4; abundance: -; v_gene: TRBV12-5; d_gene: -; CDR3aa: CASSSDVLVDRNEKLFF; CDR3nt: TGTGCTAGTTCATCGGATGTCCTCGTCGACAGAAATGAAAAACTGTTTTTT